What follows are 2 T cell receptor beta chains derived from one specimen sequenced in a study of blood T cell repertoires in COVID-19. The table came from immunoSEQ multiplex PCR; TCRdb's copy has only in-frame clones and leaves some out. Among hundreds of thousands of clones listed, roughly 83% were seen once. Input material: peripheral blood. All receptors come from a woman between 65 and 79 years old with active or convalescent COVID-19.

This clone was picked up one time. CDR3 loop: CASSETAINTEAFF. As DNA, the CDR3 is TGTGCCAGCAGTGAGACAGCCATCAACACTGAAGCTTTCTTT. The V and J genes are TRBV2 and TRBJ1-1; weak D call: TRBD1 (5 bases). The germline gives CDR1 SNHLY, CDR2 FYNNEI. V was pared by 3 bases and J by 2 bases, with 10 bases between. This CDR3 region has 14 residues.

V is TRBV19 and J is TRBJ1-3; D call uncertain. Trimming took 5 bases from V and 0 from J, leaving 8 bases between them. Germline V CDR1 and CDR2: LNHDA, SQIVND (reference sequence). The CDR3 has 14 residues. CDR3 sequence (DNA): TGTGCCAGTAGTGAGGGATACTCTGGAAACACCATATATTTT. Translating gives CASSEGYSGNTIYF.